This TCR beta chain was retrieved from a study of blood T cell repertoires in COVID-19. Study-wide background: Collection of acute and convalescent COVID-19 samples took place in the United States, Italy and Spain. PBMCs, B-cell-depleted T cells, or T cells provided the cDNA or gDNA that made up the material.

Original processing methods: Reference gene primer amplification yielded estimated nucleated cell counts. Data came from immunoSEQ multiplex PCR; TCRdb stores just in-frame clones and leaves some out. The DNA gave D and trimming, while V, J and clone size come from that table. The sample consists of fewer than 250,000 clones, about 89% of them appearing once. Germline lookup yields CDR1 MNHEY and CDR2 SVGAGI. The V end was cut by 6 bases, the J end by 9 bases, with 12 bases between. This CDR3 region has 12 residues. This TCR was sampled from a man aged 55 to 70 who had recovered from COVID-19. Sequenced sample: peripheral blood. The genes are TRBV6-5 and TRBJ1-5; D might be TRBD1 (5 bases). The CDR3 bases are TGTGCCAGCAGCCGGGGCGGGGGGCCCCAGCATTTT. It encodes CASSRGGGPQHF.